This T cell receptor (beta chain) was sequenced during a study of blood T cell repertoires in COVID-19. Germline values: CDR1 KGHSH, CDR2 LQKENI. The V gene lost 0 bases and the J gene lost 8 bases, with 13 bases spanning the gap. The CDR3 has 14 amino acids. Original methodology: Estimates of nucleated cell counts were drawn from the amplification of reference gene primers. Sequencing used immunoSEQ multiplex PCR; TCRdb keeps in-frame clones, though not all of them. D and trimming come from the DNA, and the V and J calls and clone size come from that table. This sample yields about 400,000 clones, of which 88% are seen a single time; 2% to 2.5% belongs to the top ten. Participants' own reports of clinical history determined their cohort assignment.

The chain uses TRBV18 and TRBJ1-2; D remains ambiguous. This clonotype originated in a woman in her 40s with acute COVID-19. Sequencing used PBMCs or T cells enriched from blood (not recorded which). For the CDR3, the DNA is TGTGCCAGCTCACCACCAACGGAGCCCCTAGGCTACACCTTC. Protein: CASSPPTEPLGYTF.